Listed below are T cell receptor beta chains from one sample, sequenced in a study of human T cells and chemical hapten exposure. TCRdb recomputed calls from the RACE reads with MiXCR, one row per CDR3 protein. The table records around 180,000 distinct CDR3 sequences, approximately 31% of them present only once. Sequencing used whole blood, obtained in connection with sensitization to the hapten diphenylcyclopropenone (DPC). These receptors all come from a woman under 40 with alopecia areata. Some clones in this sample may be carry-over from other donors' samples. Each CDR3 is given with its conserved first and last residue. The order of the fields is V gene, CDR3 length, J gene, CDR3 protein.

V: TRBV4-2
length: 14
J: TRBJ2-7
CDR3: CASSQGEDGYEQYF

V: TRBV28
length: 14
J: TRBJ2-2
CDR3: CASSLPPNTGELFF

V: TRBV10-3
length: 12
J: TRBJ2-3
CDR3: CAISDWDRRQYF

V: TRBV28
length: 14
J: TRBJ2-7
CDR3: CASAPGQASYEQYF

V: TRBV7-9
length: 16
J: TRBJ1-1
CDR3: CASSIGQGRRNTEAFF

V: TRBV28
length: 12
J: TRBJ1-2
CDR3: CASSLQGFGYTF

V: TRBV7-9
length: 15
J: TRBJ2-2
CDR3: CASSGGQRNTEELFF

V: TRBV4-3
length: 16
J: TRBJ1-2
CDR3: CASSAPGQGSRYGYTF

V: TRBV7-7
length: 15
J: TRBJ2-5
CDR3: CASSPGGTPGETQYF

V: TRBV20-1
length: 15
J: TRBJ2-1
CDR3: CSAQEAGASLDEQFF

V: TRBV28
length: 13
J: TRBJ2-7
CDR3: CASRPLNSGSEYF

V: TRBV9
length: 13
J: TRBJ1-2
CDR3: CASSVAANYGYTF

V: TRBV28
length: 12
J: TRBJ2-5
CDR3: CASTDTQETQYF

V: TRBV2
length: 16
J: TRBJ1-5
CDR3: CASSATGTGLGQPQHF

V: TRBV20-1
length: 13
J: TRBJ1-2
CDR3: CSARVGLGYGYTF

V: TRBV3-1
length: 15
J: TRBJ2-7
CDR3: CASSQVWGQGHEQYF

V: TRBV5-1
length: 13
J: TRBJ2-7
CDR3: CASSSGYSYEQYF

V: TRBV7-8
length: 14
J: TRBJ1-1
CDR3: CASRRDELDTEAFF

V: TRBV12-3/TRBV12-4
length: 13
J: TRBJ1-5
CDR3: CASTLTGSQPQHF

V: TRBV6-6
length: 15
J: TRBJ2-5
CDR3: CATLKAGATLGTQYF

V: TRBV20-1
length: 14
J: TRBJ1-1
CDR3: CSARQGDTNTEAFF

V: TRBV7-9
length: 13
J: TRBJ2-4
CDR3: CASSSLAGDIQYF

V: TRBV7-2
length: 14
J: TRBJ2-7
CDR3: CASSPDYTSYEQYF

V: TRBV6-5
length: 13
J: TRBJ1-1
CDR3: CASIGRMNTEAFF

V: TRBV5-4
length: 14
J: TRBJ2-5
CDR3: CASSLRAGQETQYF

V: TRBV27
length: 11
J: TRBJ2-5
CDR3: CASSSREAQYF

V: TRBV29-1
length: 14
J: TRBJ1-2
CDR3: CSVPTGLTNYGYTF

V: TRBV29-1
length: 14
J: TRBJ1-1
CDR3: CSVALKIGDSEAFF